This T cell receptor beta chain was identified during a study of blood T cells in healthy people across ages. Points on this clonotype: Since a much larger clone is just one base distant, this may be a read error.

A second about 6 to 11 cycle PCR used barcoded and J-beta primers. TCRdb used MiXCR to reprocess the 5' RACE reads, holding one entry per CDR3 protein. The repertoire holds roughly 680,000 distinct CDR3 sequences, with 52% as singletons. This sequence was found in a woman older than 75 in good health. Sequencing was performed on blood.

This CDR3 reads CSASLSGSTDTRYF. CDR3 in DNA: TGCAGTGCTAGTTTGAGCGGGAGCACAGATACGCGGTATTTT. The rearrangement joins TRBV20-1 to TRBJ2-3; TRBD2 matches at 8 bases. From germline, CDR1 is DFQATT and CDR2 SNEGSKA (reference sequence). CDR3 length equals 14 residues.